This TCR beta chain was documented in a study of blood T cells in healthy people across ages. A second roughly 6 to 12 cycle PCR used barcoded and J-beta primers. TCRdb re-analysed the 5' RACE reads in MiXCR, keeping a single row per CDR3 protein. The repertoire holds hundreds of thousands of distinct CDR3 sequences, with roughly 44% as singletons. Germline values: CDR1 DFQATT, CDR2 SNEGSKA (reference sequence). The length of the CDR3 is 14 residues. Trimming pared 6 bases from V and 2 bases from J, leaving 17 bases between. The clonotype comes from a man between 60 and 70 years old in good health. V gene TRBV20-1 combines with J gene TRBJ2-7, with a tentative D call TRBD1 (6 bases). The sequenced sample was blood. CDR3 in DNA: TGCAGTGCAAATATCCCAGGGGATCCCTACGAGCAGTACTTC. Amino acid sequence: CSANIPGDPYEQYF.